This T cell receptor (beta chain) came from a study of cytomegalovirus exposure and HLA in healthy donors (dated 2017 in TCRdb). For the wider study: According to an earlier analysis of 550 to 750 of the donors, 150 million to 200 million T cells yielded 117 million unique TCR beta sequences and more than 250 Gb of sequence data. In the later analysis, no new phenotypic data were used to find candidate immune exposures; instead, reliance was placed on TCR beta sequences and their occurrence across donors. An earlier analysis of roughly 600 of the donors used high-throughput TCR beta sequencing to judge whether each TCR beta V gene segment behaved as functional or pseudogenic. All discovery cohort repertoires had been generated using a single sequencing platform. Donor age, sex, ethnicity and CMV serostatus were compiled alongside the repertoire data. Among some 410 genotyped donors of the cohort, an average of approximately 250,000 unique TCR beta nucleotide sequences were sequenced per donor, roughly 20% of them non-productive. The number of donors typed differed by locus, with roughly 629-640 for A, B, C, DRB1 and DQB1, 522 for DQA1, 606 for DPA1, and 400 to 490 for DPB1. About 320 gigabases of sequencing data and tens of millions of unique TCR sequences were included in an early release covering about 600 HLA-typed donors. Class I and class II HLA loci were covered by the typing at four-digit resolution. The study was designed to test whether signatures of past pathogen exposure could be identified by cataloging public T cell receptors. Besides the first cohort of under 700 subjects, a separate validation cohort made up of 120 different subjects was used. The study profiled the T cell repertoires of under 700 subjects by immunosequencing and related them to cytomegalovirus serostatus. Roughly 5 DR-DQ haplotypes were handled as single units for association and clustering because linkage in the cohort was strong. To predict cytomegalovirus infection status, the study combined high-throughput TCR immunosequencing, statistical association of individual TCRs with disease status, and machine learning. A later analysis re-analyzed previously published TCR beta repertoires from about 600 donors and added high-resolution HLA genotyping to study TCR occurrence patterns. Among the roughly 400 genotyped donors, around 81% belonged to the genetic ancestry cluster associated with self-reported Caucasian donors. In a later genetic analysis, genome-wide SNP genotypes for about 55% of the roughly 700 donors were used, and that subset was treated as a discovery cohort.

In total, approximately 690 healthy bone marrow donors made up the cohort. Cohort members were all nominally healthy when sampled, although unrecorded immune exposures were likely present. Of the 670 or so cohort members, around 280 had positive CMV serostatus and roughly 350 had negative CMV serostatus, and CMV serostatus was not recorded for the donor. Each donor provided a peripheral blood sample, and peripheral blood mononuclear cells were used for TCR beta sequencing. The Qiagen DNeasy Blood Extraction Kit was used to extract genomic DNA from the blood cell samples. Including the terminal cysteine and phenylalanine, the CDR3 comprises 16 residues. The kept DNA is CDR3 alone, 48 bases in frame from the first base. Trimming leaves V shorter by 2 bases and J shorter by 3 bases, with the junction holding 10 bases beyond the gene matches. Taken from the germline V gene, the CDR1 and CDR2 loops are MNHEY and SVGAGI.

Overall study outcomes, separate from this receptor: About 17 rarely observed V segments, including chromosome 9 orphons, were excluded from the earlier analysis of some 590 of the donors because counts were too low. The sequencing pipeline was judged likely to have produced a cluster of highly shared sequence variants as a technical artifact. In a later analysis, several top co-occurrence clusters were reported to appear linked to parvovirus B19, influenza, CMV and Epstein-Barr virus. The classifier was reported to diagnose cytomegalovirus status with high specificity and sensitivity in both the original cohort and the validation cohort. In a later analysis, HLA-associated TCR beta chains were found to be more clonally expanded and to have lower generation probabilities than equally common non-associated chains. It was suggested by the authors that the approach could potentially be generalized to other disease states and immunological phenotypes. CMV serostatus was the only immune exposure information available for the cohort. Three of the identified cytomegalovirus-associated TCR beta chains were confirmed in vitro to be specific for cytomegalovirus antigens. In an earlier analysis of several hundred of the donors, most TCR beta V segments were observed in productive rearrangements about 87% or about 30% of the time, broadly matching IMGT annotations. In a later genetic analysis, a missense DCLRE1C variant was associated with V-gene and J-gene trimming of TCR beta chains, and the association was replicated in an independent cohort. Only TCR beta chains were sequenced in this cohort, and the absence of alpha or paired-chain data limited detectable features. A later genetic analysis reported fewer N-insertions in productive TCRs among donors in an Asian-associated ancestry cluster than the roughly 620-donor mean. The 87-base-pair reads could not distinguish some IMGT-functional V segments, including TRBV6-2 and TRBV6-3, so those segments were excluded. Strong co-occurrence of HLA alleles, especially DR and DQ, made assigning TCR associations to individual alleles difficult. A further reported finding was that TCR beta sequences accurately predicted the HLA-A and HLA-B alleles for most subjects in the first cohort. Specific HLA alleles were associated with 16,951 TCR beta sequences at a false discovery rate of 0.05 in a later analysis. Linkage disequilibrium might explain the correlated functional status among segregating V segments, but an unknown experimental factor could not be ruled out. A later analysis found that TCR association rates varied across HLA loci, with DRB1 alleles showing the most associated TCRs and HLA-C alleles the fewest. Across donors, most TCR sequences were observed very rarely, whereas some public TCRs were present in many individuals. Because HLA typing was missing for some donors at each locus, association tests included only the typed subset. Most CMV-associated TCR beta chains appeared to be HLA-restricted in a later analysis, and the HLA associations seemed to be driven largely by CMV exposure. The study listed 164 TCR beta chains as associated with cytomegalovirus. The presence/absence analyses assumed that sequencing depth was roughly uniform across donors, and that assumption may not be true.

This clone was seen a handful of times. Its antigen specificity is not known. The sample holds no much larger clone one base away, and base qualities are not on file. The library came from the immunoSEQ multiplex PCR assay. A mixture of 60 forward primers for TCR Vbeta segments and 13 reverse primers for TCR Jbeta segments was used in the multiplex PCR. The CDR3 region of rearranged TCR beta genes was amplified from genomic DNA by a multiplex PCR assay. The amplified TCR beta libraries were sequenced on the Illumina HiSeq System as 87-base-pair reads. On the study's bioinformatics: A later analysis counted about 82 million unique TCR beta chains across the 550 to 750 repertoires, and some 11 million of these chains were shared by at least two donors. Raw reads were error-corrected and collapsed into unique sequences with a nearest-neighbor algorithm that merged closely related sequences to remove PCR and sequencing errors. Alignment of CDR3 sequences to IMGT reference sequences was used to assign V, D and J gene segments. For a sequence to be retained, a match of at least six nucleotides was required to both a V gene segment and a J gene segment. Rearrangements were classified as productive when the CDR3 lacked stop codons and remained in frame with V and J, and all other rearrangements were classified as non-productive. CDR3 was defined according to IMGT convention as the region running from the second conserved V-encoded cysteine to the conserved J-encoded phenylalanine. Sequences without an unambiguous match to a single V gene segment were excluded from the earlier analysis of 500 to 700 of the donors. In an earlier analysis of several hundred of the donors, V segments were called functional above 56.7% productive rearrangements and were called segregating when the between-donor standard deviation exceeded 5%. A statistical classification framework was developed to diagnose cytomegalovirus status using the catalog of TCR beta chain sequences. In a later analysis, TCR nucleotide sequences were compared against IMGT/GENE-DB human TR gene sequences so that V and J genes could be assigned. The TCRdist pipeline was used in a later analysis to assign CDR3 sequences and most-parsimonious VDJ recombination scenarios. A later analysis defined each TCR beta chain by its CDR3 amino acid sequence plus V-gene family, and excluded reads lacking a unique V-gene family. As a way to deal with suspected cross-contamination and a sequencing artifact, a later analysis dropped roughly 620 nucleotide sequences that were highly shared and had low generation probability. For each public chain, a later analysis derived a clonal expansion index from normalized ranks of inferred template counts within each repertoire. In a later analysis, generation probabilities were computed using a VDJ recombination model fitted to out-of-frame rearrangements, and the results were checked against IGoR. Hypergeometric tests were used in a later analysis to score TCR-TCR, TCR-HLA and TCR-CMV co-occurrence, with a repertoire-size bias correction applied to the TCR pairs. False discovery rates were estimated in a later analysis by permuting HLA or CMV assignments 20 times. In a later analysis, co-occurring TCRs were grouped using DBSCAN, and TCRdist sequence similarity was added for clustering within HLA-allele-positive subsets. Repertoires with fewer than 30,000 or more than 120,000 public chains were left out of co-occurrence clustering, as were five repertoires with anomalous nucleotide sharing. The immuneACCESS repertoire file appears here via TCRdb, limited to in-frame rearrangements. These files lack a portion of the clones; in checked studies, under half of the deficit traces to unresolved V genes, and the cause of the others is not known. V and J calls and clone size are as listed in that table; D and trimming were resolved from the DNA. This sample lists about 160,000 clones; around 75% were detected once. In total, the top ten clones hold about 2% of the sample.

The sequenced sample consisted of PBMCs. This receptor was identified in a human donor in good health. The V and J genes are TRBV6-5 and TRBJ2-7, with 7 bases aligning to TRBD1. At the DNA level, the sequence is TGTGCCAGCAGTTACGGATCCGGACAGGTCCACTACGAGCAGTACTTC. This codes for CASSYGSGQVHYEQYF.